The T cell receptor (beta chain) under discussion was sequenced for a study of blood T cells in healthy people across ages. General observations from the study: TCR beta diversity per million T cells fell roughly linearly with age.

V was pared by 3 bases and J by 8 bases, with 9 bases of the junction left unmatched. The germline V gene encodes CDR1 SGHRS and CDR2 YFSETQ. The CDR3 runs to 16 residues. A second roughly 6 to 11 cycle PCR used barcoded and J-beta primers. TCRdb recomputed calls from the 5' RACE reads with MiXCR, one row per CDR3 protein. The sample has about 640,000 distinct CDR3 sequences, around 54% seen once. With regard to this clonotype: Its specificity is unknown.

The chain links TRBV5-1 to TRBJ2-3; TRBD2 aligns across 13 bases. The source of this sequence is a man in his 60s in good health. Sequenced input: blood. The CDR3 DNA is TGCGCCAGCAGCTCCGGACTAGCGGGGGTAGGGGGTACGCAGTATTTT. Protein sequence: CASSSGLAGVGGTQYF.